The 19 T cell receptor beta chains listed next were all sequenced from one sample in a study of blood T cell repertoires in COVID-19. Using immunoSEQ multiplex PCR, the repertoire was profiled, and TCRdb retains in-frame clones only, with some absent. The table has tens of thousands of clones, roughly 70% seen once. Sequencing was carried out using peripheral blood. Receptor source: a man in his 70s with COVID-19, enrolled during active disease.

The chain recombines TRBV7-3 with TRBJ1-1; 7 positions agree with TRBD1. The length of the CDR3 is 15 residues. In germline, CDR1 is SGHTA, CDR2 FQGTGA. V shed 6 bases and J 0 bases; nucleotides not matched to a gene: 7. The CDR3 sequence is CASRPLTGLNTEAFF. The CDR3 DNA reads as TGTGCCAGCAGACCTCTGACAGGGCTGAACACTGAAGCTTTCTTT.

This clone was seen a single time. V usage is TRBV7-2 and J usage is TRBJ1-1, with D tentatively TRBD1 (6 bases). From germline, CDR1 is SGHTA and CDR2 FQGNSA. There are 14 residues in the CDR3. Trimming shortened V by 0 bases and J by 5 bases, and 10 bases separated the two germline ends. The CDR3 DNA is TGTGCCAGCAGCTTAGCGGCGAGGGGGACTGAAGCTTTCTTT. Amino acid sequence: CASSLAARGTEAFF.

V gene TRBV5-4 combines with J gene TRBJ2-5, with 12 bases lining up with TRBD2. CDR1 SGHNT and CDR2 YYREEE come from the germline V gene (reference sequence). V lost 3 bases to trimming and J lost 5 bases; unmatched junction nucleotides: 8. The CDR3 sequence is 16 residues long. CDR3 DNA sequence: TGTGCCAGCAGCTCCCCCACTAGCGGGAGGACGGAGACCCAGTACTTC. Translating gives CASSSPTSGRTETQYF. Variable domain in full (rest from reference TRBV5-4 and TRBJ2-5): ETGVTQSPTHLIKTRGQQVTLRCSSQSGHNTVSWYQQALGQGPQFIFQYYREEENGRGNFPPRFSGLQFPNYSSELNVNALELDDSALYLCASSSPTSGRTETQYFGPGTRLLVL.

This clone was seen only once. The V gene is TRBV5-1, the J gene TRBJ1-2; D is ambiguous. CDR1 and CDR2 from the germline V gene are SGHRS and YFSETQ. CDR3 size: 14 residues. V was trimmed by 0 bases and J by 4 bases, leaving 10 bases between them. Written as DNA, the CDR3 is TGCGCCAGCAGCTTGGATGGGGAGGGCTATGGCTACACCTTC. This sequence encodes CASSLDGEGYGYTF.

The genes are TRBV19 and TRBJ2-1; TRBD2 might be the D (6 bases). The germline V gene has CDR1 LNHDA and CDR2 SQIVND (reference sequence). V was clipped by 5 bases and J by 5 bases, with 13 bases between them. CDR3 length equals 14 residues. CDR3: CASSFGSMNNEQFF. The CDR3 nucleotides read TGTGCCAGTAGTTTCGGGAGTATGAACAATGAGCAGTTCTTC.

The CDR3 protein is CASSQDLVARRFNEQYF. In DNA, the CDR3 is TGTGCCAGCAGCCAAGATCTCGTAGCCCGGAGGTTTAACGAGCAGTACTTC. This rearrangement joins TRBV3-1 (or the pseudogene TRBV3-2) to TRBJ2-7; D perhaps matches TRBD2 (5 bases). Deletions cut 0 bases from V and 5 bases from J, with 20 bases between. CDR1 is LGHDT and CDR2 is YNNKEL in the germline V gene (reference sequence). The CDR3 consists of 17 residues.

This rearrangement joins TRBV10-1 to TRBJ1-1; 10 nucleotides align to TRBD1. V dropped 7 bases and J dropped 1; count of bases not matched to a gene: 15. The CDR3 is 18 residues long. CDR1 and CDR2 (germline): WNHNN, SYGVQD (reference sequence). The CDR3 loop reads CASTGGQGNFVGNTEAFF. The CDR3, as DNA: TGCGCCAGCACGGGGGGACAGGGGAATTTTGTAGGGAACACTGAAGCTTTCTTT.

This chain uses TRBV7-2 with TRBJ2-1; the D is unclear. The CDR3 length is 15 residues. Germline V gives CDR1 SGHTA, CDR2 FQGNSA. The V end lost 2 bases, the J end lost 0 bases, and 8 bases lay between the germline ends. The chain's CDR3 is CASSLFPSSYNEQFF. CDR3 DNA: TGTGCCAGCAGCTTATTCCCGAGCTCCTACAATGAGCAGTTCTTC.

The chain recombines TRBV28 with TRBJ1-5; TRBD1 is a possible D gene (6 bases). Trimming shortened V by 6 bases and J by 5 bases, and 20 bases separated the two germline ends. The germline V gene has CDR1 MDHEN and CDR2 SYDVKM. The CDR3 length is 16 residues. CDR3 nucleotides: TGTGCCAGCAGCGTACCAACCTTCAACAGGGATCAGCCCCAGCATTTT. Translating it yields CASSVPTFNRDQPQHF. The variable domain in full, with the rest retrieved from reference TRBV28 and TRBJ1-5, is DVKVTQSSRYLVKRTGEKVFLECVQDMDHENMFWYRQDPGLGLRLIYFSYDVKMKEKGDIPEGYSVSREKKERFSLILESASTNQTSMYLCASSVPTFNRDQPQHFGDGTRLSIL.

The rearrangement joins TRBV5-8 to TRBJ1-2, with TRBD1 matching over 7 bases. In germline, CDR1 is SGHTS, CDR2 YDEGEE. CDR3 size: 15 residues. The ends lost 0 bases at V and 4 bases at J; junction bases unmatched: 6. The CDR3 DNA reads TGTGCCAGCAGCTTGGATAGGGGGCTTGTCTATGGCTACACCTTC. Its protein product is CASSLDRGLVYGYTF.

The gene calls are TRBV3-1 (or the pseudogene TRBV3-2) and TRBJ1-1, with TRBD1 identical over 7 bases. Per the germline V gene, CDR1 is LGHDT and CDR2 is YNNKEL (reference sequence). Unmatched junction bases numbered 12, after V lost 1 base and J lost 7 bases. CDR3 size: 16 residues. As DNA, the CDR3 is TGTGCCAGCAGCCAAGCCTTGGACAGGTTTGCGGTTGAAGCTTTCTTT. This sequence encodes CASSQALDRFAVEAFF.

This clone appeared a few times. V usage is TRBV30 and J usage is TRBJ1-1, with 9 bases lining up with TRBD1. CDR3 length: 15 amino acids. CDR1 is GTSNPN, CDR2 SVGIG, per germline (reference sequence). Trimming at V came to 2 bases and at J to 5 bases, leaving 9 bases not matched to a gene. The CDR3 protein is CAWSPGTGRGTEAFF. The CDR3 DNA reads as TGTGCCTGGAGTCCCGGGACAGGGAGGGGGACTGAAGCTTTCTTT.

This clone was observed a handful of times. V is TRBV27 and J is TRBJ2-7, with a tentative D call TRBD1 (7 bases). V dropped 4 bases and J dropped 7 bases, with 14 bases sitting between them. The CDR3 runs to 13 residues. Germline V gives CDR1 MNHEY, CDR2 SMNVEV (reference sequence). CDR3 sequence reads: CASSSSQGREQYF. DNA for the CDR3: TGTGCCAGCAGTTCGTCACAGGGGAGGGAGCAGTACTTC.

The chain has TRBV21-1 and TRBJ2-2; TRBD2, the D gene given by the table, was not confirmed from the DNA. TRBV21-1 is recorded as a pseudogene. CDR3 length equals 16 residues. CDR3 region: CASLQGRGLVTGELFF. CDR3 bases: TGTGCCAGCCTCCAGGGAAGAGGACTAGTAACCGGGGAGCTGTTTTTT.

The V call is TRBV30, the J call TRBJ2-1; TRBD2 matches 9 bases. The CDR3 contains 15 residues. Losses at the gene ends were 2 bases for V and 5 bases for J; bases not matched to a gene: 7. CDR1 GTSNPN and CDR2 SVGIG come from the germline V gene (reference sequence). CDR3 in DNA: TGTGCCTGGAGTTCGGCTAGCGGGACGAACAATGAGCAGTTCTTC. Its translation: CAWSSASGTNNEQFF.

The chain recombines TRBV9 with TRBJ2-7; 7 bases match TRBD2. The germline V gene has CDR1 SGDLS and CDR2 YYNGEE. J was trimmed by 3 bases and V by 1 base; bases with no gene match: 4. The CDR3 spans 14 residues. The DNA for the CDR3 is TGTGCCAGCAGCGTAACTAGCGCGATCTACGAGCAGTACTTC. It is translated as CASSVTSAIYEQYF.

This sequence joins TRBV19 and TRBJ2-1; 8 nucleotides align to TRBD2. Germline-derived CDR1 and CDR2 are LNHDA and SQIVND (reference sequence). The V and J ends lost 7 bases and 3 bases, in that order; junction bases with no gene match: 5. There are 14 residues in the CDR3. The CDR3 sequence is CASNQLAGYNEQFF. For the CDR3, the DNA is TGTGCCAGTAATCAGCTAGCGGGCTACAATGAGCAGTTCTTC.

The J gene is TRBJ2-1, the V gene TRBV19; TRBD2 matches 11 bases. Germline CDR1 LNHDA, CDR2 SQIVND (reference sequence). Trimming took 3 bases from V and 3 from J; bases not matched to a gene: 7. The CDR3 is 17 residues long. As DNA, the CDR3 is TGTGCCAGTAGTATTCTAACTAGCGGGGGATACTACAATGAGCAGTTCTTC. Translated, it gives CASSILTSGGYYNEQFF.

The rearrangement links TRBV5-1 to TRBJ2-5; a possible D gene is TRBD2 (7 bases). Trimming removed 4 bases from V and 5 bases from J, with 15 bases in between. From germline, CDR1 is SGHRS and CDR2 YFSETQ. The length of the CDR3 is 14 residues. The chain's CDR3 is CASSRGAGSETQYF. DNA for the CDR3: TGCGCCAGCAGCCGGGGGGCAGGGAGCGAGACCCAGTACTTC.